This TCR beta chain is from a study of technical replicates of blood from several donors. The protocol was immunoSEQ multiplex PCR, while the TCRdb copy is restricted to in-frame clones and leaves out a portion. The sample holds approximately 73,000 clones, roughly 97% seen once. The CDR3 sequence is 17 residues long. Trimming left V 10 bases short and J 0 bases short, with 19 bases between. In germline, CDR1 is SEHNR, CDR2 FQNEAQ (reference sequence). This chain joins TRBV7-9 and TRBJ2-6; a weak D match, TRBD2 (6 bases). The sequenced material came from T cells isolated from PBMCs. This clonotype was obtained from a human donor in good health. This CDR3 reads CATQMIAENSGANVLTF. The CDR3 nucleotides are TGTGCCACCCAAATGATAGCGGAAAACTCTGGGGCCAACGTCCTGACTTTC.